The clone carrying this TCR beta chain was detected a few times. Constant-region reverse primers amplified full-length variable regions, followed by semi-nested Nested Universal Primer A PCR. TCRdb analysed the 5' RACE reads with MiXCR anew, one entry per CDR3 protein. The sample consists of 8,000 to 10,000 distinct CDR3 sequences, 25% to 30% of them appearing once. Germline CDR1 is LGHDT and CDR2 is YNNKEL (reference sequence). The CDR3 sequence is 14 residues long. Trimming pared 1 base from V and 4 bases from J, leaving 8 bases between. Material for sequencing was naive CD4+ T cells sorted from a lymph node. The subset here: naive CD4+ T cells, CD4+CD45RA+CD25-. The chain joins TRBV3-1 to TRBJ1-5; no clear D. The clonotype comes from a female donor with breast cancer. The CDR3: CASSQGLQNQPQHF. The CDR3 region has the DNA TGTGCCAGCAGCCAAGGGCTACAGAATCAGCCCCAGCATTTT.